This T cell receptor (beta chain) was sequenced during a study of naive and memory T cell subsets. The study, taken as a whole, reports: A few larger clonotypes appeared in naive repertoires, especially CD8, possibly memory cells re-expressing CD45RA. Findings for naive and memory subsets could not be checked against ground truth.

Germline-derived CDR1 and CDR2 are SGHRS and YFSETQ. Trimming cost V 3 bases and J 9 bases, with 13 bases left between them. This CDR3 is 13 amino acids long. This clonotype was detected a few times. Its antigen is currently unknown. An equimolar mix of two oligonucleotides served as the beta constant-region primer for TRBC1 and TRBC2. Ligated cDNA was amplified by four rounds of PCR with nested alpha and beta constant-region primers and SP2. MiXCR, run by TCRdb on the UMI-ligation and nested PCR reads, gives a single entry per CDR3 protein. The sample comprises approximately 140,000 distinct CDR3 sequences, under 25% of which are singletons, and roughly 0.6% rests with the top ten.

The J gene is TRBJ2-1, the V gene TRBV5-1; D tentatively reads TRBD1 or TRBD2 (5 bases each). The receptor was isolated from a human donor in good health. Sample: naive CD8+ T cells from blood. The CDR3 loop is CASSSLTRGEQFF. The CDR3 bases are TGCGCCAGCAGCTCCTTAACTAGGGGTGAGCAGTTCTTC.